Below are 30 T cell receptor beta chains sequenced from a single sample in a study of shared T cell receptors in the human thymus (dated by TCRdb to the early 2020s). Library generation was performed with the immunoSEQ multiplex PCR assay. TCRdb re-hosts the immuneACCESS table, in-frame sequences only. Its copies lack some clones; in the studies checked, an unresolved V gene accounts for under half of them, and the cause for the rest is not known. The sample data list about 610,000 clones, and roughly 88% of these were observed just once. 0.0095% to 0.012% of the sample belongs to the ten largest clones. Another study also made use of these data, one on human thymus T cells.

Sequenced: thymocytes. The receptors were sampled from a boy younger than two with a congenital heart defect. Donor details come from another sample of the same person, matched by shared clones.

This chain connects TRBV6-5 to TRBJ2-3; 10 nucleotides line up with TRBD2. Unmatched junction bases numbered 5, after V lost 2 bases and J lost 3 bases. Germline V gene data show CDR1 as MNHEY and CDR2 as SVGAGI. This CDR3 is built from 16 residues. The chain's CDR3 is CASSYATSGKTDTQYF. As DNA, the CDR3 is TGTGCCAGCAGTTACGCCACTAGCGGGAAGACAGATACGCAGTATTTT.

The V call is TRBV25-1, the J call TRBJ2-5; 11 bases fit TRBD2. Germline trimming cut 7 bases from V and 4 bases from J; bases unmatched to any gene: 5. CDR1 and CDR2 (germline): MGHDK, SYGVNS. The CDR3 runs 14 residues. CDR3 nucleotide sequence: TGTGCCAGCAAGGGACTAGCGGTGTCAGAGACCCAGTACTTC. It translates to CASKGLAVSETQYF.

V usage is TRBV7-2 and J usage is TRBJ1-1; 7 bases agree with TRBD1. The germline CDR1 and CDR2 sequences are SGHTA and FQGNSA. CDR3 size: 14 residues. Trimming removed 4 bases from V and 1 base from J; junction bases left unmatched: 3. The CDR3 protein is CASSWTGWNTEAFF. CDR3 coding DNA: TGTGCCAGCAGCTGGACAGGCTGGAACACTGAAGCTTTCTTT.

Concerning this clone: The same CDR3 arises from other DNA sequences in this sample as well. This chain connects TRBV18 to TRBJ1-5, with D unresolved. Germline values: CDR1 KGHSH, CDR2 LQKENI. The ends were cut back, 3 bases at V and 2 bases at J, with 8 bases in the middle. The CDR3 has 14 residues. The CDR3 loop is CASSPPGGNQPQHF. The CDR3 coding sequence is TGTGCCAGCTCACCCCCAGGCGGCAATCAGCCCCAGCATTTT.

The chain joins TRBV5-4 to TRBJ2-3; the D is unclear. Germline CDR1 is SGHNT and CDR2 is YYREEE (reference sequence). The CDR3 totals 15 residues. Trimming took 6 bases from V and 0 from J, leaving 14 bases between them. CDR3 in amino acids: CASIDTPRSTDTQYF. CDR3 coding DNA: TGTGCCAGCATCGATACCCCTAGGAGCACAGATACGCAGTATTTT. Looking up the rest from reference TRBV5-4 and TRBJ2-3 gives the full variable domain: ETGVTQSPTHLIKTRGQQVTLRCSSQSGHNTVSWYQQALGQGPQFIFQYYREEENGRGNFPPRFSGLQFPNYSSELNVNALELDDSALYLCASIDTPRSTDTQYFGPGTRLTVL.

This chain connects TRBV6-1 to TRBJ2-1; 8 bases are shared with TRBD2. The CDR3 is made up of 16 amino acids. Germline lookup yields CDR1 MNHNS and CDR2 SASEGT. V shed 2 bases and J 7 bases; nucleotides not matched to a gene: 10. CDR3 region: CASSEWTGGPDNEQFF. CDR3 coding DNA: TGTGCCAGCAGTGAATGGACGGGAGGGCCGGATAATGAGCAGTTCTTC.

J is TRBJ2-2 and V is TRBV9, with TRBD2 matching 12 bases. Germline V CDR1 and CDR2: SGDLS, YYNGEE. With V trimmed by 4 bases and J by 0 bases, 4 bases remained unmatched. The CDR3 covers 17 residues. CDR3 in amino acids: CASSLAGGPANTGELFF. CDR3 coding DNA: TGTGCCAGCAGCCTAGCGGGAGGGCCGGCGAACACCGGGGAGCTGTTTTTT.

This chain links TRBV7-2 with TRBJ2-7; 7 bases line up with TRBD2. The germline gives CDR1 SGHTA, CDR2 FQGNSA. This CDR3 contains 14 residues. V was pared by 5 bases and J by 0 bases, with 4 bases of the junction left unmatched. This chain's CDR3 is CASSRKRDSYEQYF. In DNA form, the CDR3 reads TGTGCCAGCAGCCGGAAGCGGGACTCCTACGAGCAGTACTTC.

The chain employs TRBV11-2 and TRBJ2-1; 10 nucleotides match TRBD2. Per the germline V gene, CDR1 is SGHAT and CDR2 is FQNNGV. This CDR3 has 16 amino acids. Trimming at V came to 5 bases and at J to 1 base, leaving 5 bases not matched to a gene. CDR3 in amino acids: CASSPRLAGSYNEQFF. CDR3 coding DNA: TGTGCCAGCAGCCCCCGACTAGCGGGTTCCTACAATGAGCAGTTCTTC.

The chain combines TRBV27 with TRBJ2-3; 8 bases fit TRBD2. After removal of 1 base from V and 4 bases from J, the junction contained 4 bases not matched to a gene. CDR1 is MNHEY, CDR2 SMNVEV, per germline (reference sequence). The CDR3 totals 15 residues. The CDR3 nucleotides are TGTGCCAGCAGTTTATACGGGAGGGGGGCAGATACGCAGTATTTT. Encoded protein: CASSLYGRGADTQYF.

This clone was recorded only once. This rearrangement joins TRBV7-2 to TRBJ2-7; 10 nucleotides match TRBD1. CDR3 length: 18 amino acids. V shed 2 bases, J shed 7 bases, and the junction held 17 bases outside the gene matches. Germline lookup yields CDR1 SGHTA and CDR2 FQGNSA. CDR3 loop: CASSLPPPGDRGTREQYF. CDR3 DNA sequence: TGTGCCAGCAGCTTACCCCCACCCGGGGACAGGGGAACTAGGGAGCAGTACTTC.

The CDR3: CASIRPGTGTYGYTF. CDR3 nucleotide sequence: TGTGCCAGTATCCGTCCCGGGACAGGAACCTATGGCTACACCTTC. This chain uses TRBV19 with TRBJ1-2, with 8 bases fitting TRBD1. The CDR3 covers 15 residues. With 7 bases clipped from V and 4 bases from J, the junction kept 11 bases outside the gene matches. The germline gives CDR1 LNHDA, CDR2 SQIVND (reference sequence).

The genes are TRBV11-3 and TRBJ2-3; D remains ambiguous. The CDR3 extends over 16 amino acids. The V and J ends lost 0 bases and 0 bases respectively, with 10 bases between them. Germline V lookup: CDR1 SGHNT, CDR2 YENEEA. The CDR3 sequence is CASSLDLTPSTDTQYF. DNA for the CDR3: TGTGCCAGCAGCTTAGATCTGACTCCAAGCACAGATACGCAGTATTTT.

The rearrangement uses TRBV9 and TRBJ2-3; D is uncertain. The V end lost 0 bases, the J end lost 2 bases, and 7 bases lay between the germline ends. Germline V gene sequence: CDR1 SGDLS, CDR2 YYNGEE. The CDR3 is 14 amino acids. The CDR3 spells CASSVDGITDTQYF. The CDR3 region has the DNA TGTGCCAGCAGCGTAGACGGTATCACAGATACGCAGTATTTT.

The J gene is TRBJ2-2, the V gene TRBV5-1; 11 bases map to TRBD2. J lost 7 bases, V lost 2 bases, and 7 bases had no gene match. The germline CDR1 and CDR2 sequences are SGHRS and YFSETQ. The CDR3 is made up of 16 amino acids. CDR3 amino acids: CASSLRLAGRVGELFF. The CDR3 DNA reads TGCGCCAGCAGCTTACGACTAGCGGGGCGGGTCGGGGAGCTGTTTTTT. Full variable domain (missing parts from reference TRBV5-1 and TRBJ2-2): KAGVTQTPRYLIKTRGQQVTLSCSPISGHRSVSWYQQTPGQGLQFLFEYFSETQRNKGNFPGRFSGRQFSNSRSEMNVSTLELGDSALYLCASSLRLAGRVGELFFGEGSRLTVL.

This clone was picked up one time. This chain connects TRBV12-5 to TRBJ2-6; possibly TRBD1 for D (5 bases). The CDR3 is 17 residues long. V was clipped by 5 bases and J by 4 bases, with 18 bases between them. In germline, CDR1 is LGHNT, CDR2 FRNRAP. The CDR3 spells CASGEPMTVHGANVLTF. Here the CDR3 DNA reads TGTGCTAGTGGTGAACCCATGACAGTCCACGGGGCCAACGTCCTGACTTTC.

The CDR3 sequence is CASSSRPGQPIGELFF. The CDR3 DNA reads as TGTGCCAGCAGTTCAAGGCCGGGACAGCCTATCGGGGAGCTGTTTTTT. This chain connects TRBV28 to TRBJ2-2, with 7 bases aligning to TRBD1. V lost 4 bases, J lost 7 bases, and 12 bases stayed unmatched. Looked up from germline, CDR1 is MDHEN and CDR2 is SYDVKM. CDR3 length equals 16 residues.

The gene calls are TRBV5-4 and TRBJ2-3; 7 bases match TRBD2. The V segment lost 5 bases and the J segment 5 bases; nucleotides outside the gene matches: 11. CDR1 is SGHNT and CDR2 is YYREEE in the germline V gene (reference sequence). The CDR3 loop spans 15 amino acids. CDR3 region: CASSWMASGEDTQYF. The CDR3 nucleotides read TGTGCCAGCAGTTGGATGGCTAGCGGAGAAGATACGCAGTATTTT.

V usage is TRBV27 and J usage is TRBJ2-7; 7 bases match TRBD1. The junction had 3 bases not matched to a gene; V was cut back by 2 bases and J by 2 bases. The germline gives CDR1 MNHEY, CDR2 SMNVEV (reference sequence). This CDR3 contains 14 residues. Here the CDR3 reads CASSLVTGTYEQYF. CDR3 nucleotides: TGTGCCAGCAGTTTAGTGACAGGGACCTACGAGCAGTACTTC.

The chain uses TRBV10-3 and TRBJ2-1, with D uncertain. Germline CDR1 and CDR2: ENHRY and SYGVKD. V was shortened by 2 bases and J by 4 bases, with 6 bases between the two germline ends. This CDR3 is 13 amino acids long. The CDR3 here is CAISEDIYNEQFF. CDR3 DNA: TGTGCCATCAGTGAGGACATTTACAATGAGCAGTTCTTC.

The chain joins TRBV5-1 to TRBJ2-5; 8 nucleotides align to TRBD2. The CDR3 runs 14 residues. The J segment lost 8 bases and the V segment lost 0 bases, leaving 6 bases of the junction unmatched. CDR1 and CDR2 from the germline V gene are SGHRS and YFSETQ. The CDR3 here is CASSLGGTRVTQYF. In DNA, the CDR3 is TGCGCCAGCAGCTTGGGTGGGACTAGGGTAACCCAGTACTTC.

The chain employs TRBV27 and TRBJ1-2, with 7 bases that match TRBD1. Germline CDR1 and CDR2: MNHEY and SMNVEV (reference sequence). The CDR3 contains 15 residues. Germline trimming cut 5 bases from V and 3 bases from J; bases unmatched to any gene: 9. CDR3 DNA: TGTGCCAGCAGTACCAACGGCAGGGGGGACTATGGCTACACCTTC. Translating gives CASSTNGRGDYGYTF.

The chain employs TRBV14 and TRBJ2-7; 9 nucleotides match TRBD2. The trim removed 0 bases at V and 5 bases at J, leaving 8 bases unmatched. Looked up from germline, CDR1 is SGHDN and CDR2 is FVKESK. CDR3 length: 16 residues. DNA of the CDR3: TGTGCCAGCAGCCAAGATCCGATAGCGGGAGACGACGAGCAGTACTTC. The encoded protein is CASSQDPIAGDDEQYF.

V usage is TRBV9 and J usage is TRBJ2-5, with 8 bases lining up with TRBD2. The CDR3 spans 14 residues. From germline, CDR1 is SGDLS and CDR2 YYNGEE. V shed 4 bases and J 4 bases; nucleotides not matched to a gene: 6. Here the CDR3 reads CASSPSGPAETQYF. CDR3 nucleotide sequence: TGTGCCAGCAGCCCTAGCGGGCCGGCAGAGACCCAGTACTTC.

The chain joins TRBV6-6 to TRBJ2-5; D remains ambiguous. The germline V and J ends were trimmed by 5 bases and 7 bases, with 8 bases remaining between them. Germline CDR1 is MNHNY and CDR2 is SVGAGI (reference sequence). This CDR3 has 11 amino acids. CDR3 DNA sequence: TGTGCCAGCAGTGTTAAGAGGACCCAGTACTTC. Protein: CASSVKRTQYF.

The chain couples TRBV27 to TRBJ2-5, with D possibly matching TRBD2 (6 bases). V was cut by 3 bases and J by 5 bases, with 13 bases left in between. Germline V gives CDR1 MNHEY, CDR2 SMNVEV (reference sequence). The CDR3 has 14 residues. The CDR3 DNA follows: TGTGCCAGCAGTTTGGGGCGGGAATCGGAGACCCAGTACTTC. It encodes CASSLGRESETQYF.

This sequence joins TRBV25-1 and TRBJ2-5; 10 bases match TRBD1. The CDR3 totals 15 residues. Looked up from germline, CDR1 is MGHDK and CDR2 is SYGVNS. Trimming took 1 base from V and 7 from J; bases not matched to a gene: 6. The CDR3 spells CASSEWDRGLGTQYF. CDR3 in DNA: TGTGCCAGCAGTGAATGGGACAGGGGCCTGGGGACCCAGTACTTC.

CDR3 sequence reads: CASARGQGAFQPQHF. The CDR3 DNA is TGCGCCAGCGCGAGGGGGCAGGGGGCCTTTCAGCCCCAGCATTTT. The rearrangement joins TRBV4-1 to TRBJ1-5, with 8 bases aligning to TRBD1. The V segment lost 8 bases and the J segment 6 bases; nucleotides outside the gene matches: 12. The germline gives CDR1 MGHRA, CDR2 YSYEKL. The CDR3 extends over 15 amino acids.

The chain carries TRBV4-1 and TRBJ1-5; D is uncertain. CDR1 is MGHRA and CDR2 is YSYEKL in the germline V gene. Trimming left V 0 bases short and J 3 bases short, with 9 bases between. This CDR3 contains 15 residues. CDR3 in amino acids: CASSQEEASNQPQHF. The CDR3 DNA follows: TGCGCCAGCAGCCAAGAGGAGGCGTCCAATCAGCCCCAGCATTTT.

This chain joins TRBV10-3 and TRBJ2-1; TRBD1 agrees at 8 bases. The J segment lost 6 bases and the V segment lost 8 bases, leaving 6 bases of the junction unmatched. The CDR3 spans 13 residues. From germline, CDR1 is ENHRY and CDR2 SYGVKD. As DNA, the CDR3 is TGTGCCATCGGGGCAGGGGGCGGCAATGAGCAGTTCTTC. The encoded protein is CAIGAGGGNEQFF.